The 13 T cell receptor beta chains presented below share a single source sample, sequenced in a study of cytomegalovirus exposure and HLA in healthy donors. Produced via immunoSEQ multiplex PCR; TCRdb's table is partial and in-frame only. The sample lists under 400,000 clones, approximately 86% occurring once. Sequencing was performed on PBMCs. The receptors were gathered from a man aged 25-45 years in good health and CMV-seronegative.

The rearrangement joins TRBV4-3 to TRBJ1-2; a weak D match, TRBD1 (6 bases). Germline V lookup: CDR1 LGHNA, CDR2 YSLEER. Deletions cut 6 bases from V and 8 bases from J, with 16 bases between. The CDR3 runs to 13 residues. CDR3 in DNA: TGCGCCAGCAGTTGGGGGCAGGGGTTCGGCTACACCTTC. It yields the protein CASSWGQGFGYTF.

The CDR3 region has the DNA TGCGCCGTGGGGGACAGGGCGGCCTACGAGCAGTACTTC. Protein sequence: CAVGDRAAYEQYF. The V gene is TRBV29-1, the J gene TRBJ2-7, with 9 bases matching TRBD1. CDR1 is SQVTM and CDR2 is ANQGSEA in the germline V gene. The CDR3 length is 13 residues.

The chain couples TRBV7-2 to TRBJ1-5; D remains ambiguous. The CDR3 is 12 amino acids. Germline V gives CDR1 SGHTA, CDR2 FQGNSA. The V gene lost 7 bases and the J gene lost 2 bases, with 6 bases spanning the gap. CDR3 DNA: TGTGCCAGCACTCTTGGCAATCAGCCCCAGCATTTT. It is translated as CASTLGNQPQHF. Drawing the rest from reference TRBV7-2 and TRBJ1-5, the complete variable domain is GAGVSQSPSNKVTEKGKDVELRCDPISGHTALYWYRQSLGQGLEFLIYFQGNSAPDKSGLPSDRFSAERTGGSVSTLTIQRTQQEDSAVYLCASTLGNQPQHFGDGTRLSIL.

The chain couples TRBV5-1 to TRBJ2-2; D is perhaps TRBD1 (5 bases). CDR1 and CDR2 from the germline V gene are SGHRS and YFSETQ. The CDR3 totals 14 residues. Between the trimmed V and J ends, which lost 4 bases and 1 base, there was a span of 8 bases. The chain's CDR3 is CASSTGQNTGELFF. As DNA, the CDR3 is TGCGCCAGCAGCACCGGACAGAACACCGGGGAGCTGTTTTTT.

The CDR3 sequence: CASSEAGGGAGETQYF. CDR3 coding DNA: TGTGCCAGCAGTGAAGCCGGCGGGGGGGCCGGGGAGACCCAGTACTTC. The V and J genes are TRBV25-1 and TRBJ2-5; 9 nucleotides match TRBD2. CDR1 is MGHDK and CDR2 is SYGVNS in the germline V gene. The CDR3 is made up of 16 amino acids. V lost 2 bases to trimming and J lost 5 bases; unmatched junction nucleotides: 9.

This chain links TRBV5-1 with TRBJ1-4; D gene uncertain. Per the germline V gene, CDR1 is SGHRS and CDR2 is YFSETQ. The V end lost 0 bases, the J end lost 8 bases, and 20 bases lay between the germline ends. The CDR3 runs to 17 residues. CDR3 protein: CASSLAGAGLSGEKLFF. CDR3 DNA: TGCGCCAGCAGCTTGGCCGGAGCAGGACTTTCGGGCGAAAAACTGTTTTTT.

This clone was observed once. The chain uses TRBV30 and TRBJ1-2, with D unresolved. Per germline, CDR1 GTSNPN and CDR2 SVGIG (reference sequence). The CDR3 totals 13 residues. V lost 5 bases and J 4 bases, leaving 14 bases between the germline ends. In DNA, the CDR3 is TGTGCCTGGGAGCCTGACACATTCTATGGCTACACCTTC. Translating gives CAWEPDTFYGYTF.

The chain joins TRBV7-9 to TRBJ1-2; perhaps TRBD1 as D (6 bases). CDR1 and CDR2 from the germline V gene are SEHNR and FQNEAQ (reference sequence). V dropped 2 bases and J dropped 6 bases, with 16 bases sitting between them. The CDR3 is made up of 15 amino acids. DNA for the CDR3: TGTGCCAGCAGCTTATTACAGGGTGGGGTAAATGGCTACACCTTC. This sequence encodes CASSLLQGGVNGYTF.

The V and J genes are TRBV5-1 and TRBJ2-1; 7 bases agree with TRBD2. CDR1 SGHRS and CDR2 YFSETQ come from the germline V gene. The CDR3 loop spans 15 amino acids. The V and J ends lost 0 bases and 8 bases, in that order; junction bases with no gene match: 8. The CDR3 coding sequence is TGCGCCAGCAGCTTGGCCGGGAATCGGGGGGATGAGCAGTTCTTC. Amino acids: CASSLAGNRGDEQFF.

The chain combines TRBV5-1 with TRBJ2-2; 8 nucleotides agree with TRBD1. Trimming cost V 4 bases and J 2 bases; bases outside gene matches: 10. The CDR3 sequence is 17 residues long. The germline CDR1 and CDR2 sequences are SGHRS and YFSETQ. DNA for the CDR3: TGCGCCAGCAGCGATAAAAGCAGGGGGCCAAACACCGGGGAGCTGTTTTTT. It yields the protein CASSDKSRGPNTGELFF.

The chain couples TRBV7-9 to TRBJ2-1; 12 nucleotides align to TRBD2. CDR3 length: 16 amino acids. Per germline, CDR1 SEHNR and CDR2 FQNEAQ (reference sequence). J was trimmed by 10 bases and V by 5 bases; bases with no gene match: 12. CDR3 bases: TGTGCCAGCAGCCCCAAGACTAGCGGGAGAAAATTAGAGCAGTTCTTC. It encodes CASSPKTSGRKLEQFF.

The rearrangement uses TRBV18 and TRBJ1-1; D remains ambiguous. Germline V gene data show CDR1 as KGHSH and CDR2 as LQKENI. The V end was cut by 2 bases, the J end by 1 base, with 8 bases between. This CDR3 contains 14 residues. This CDR3 is CASSPEGGNTEAFF. As DNA, the CDR3 is TGTGCCAGCTCACCAGAGGGAGGGAACACTGAAGCTTTCTTT.

The CDR3 sequence is CASSRDRGTGELFF. The CDR3 coding sequence is TGCGCCAGCAGCCGGGACAGGGGCACCGGGGAGCTGTTTTTT. This chain joins TRBV10-1 and TRBJ2-2, with 10 bases that match TRBD1. The CDR3 is 14 amino acids. The germline V gene encodes CDR1 WNHNN and CDR2 SYGVQD (reference sequence). The V gene end was trimmed by 6 bases and the J gene end by 4 bases; junction bases not matched to a gene: 2.